This is a list of T cell receptor beta chains from one sample in a study of liver allograft versus peripheral blood T cells. TCRdb redid the calling of the reads with MiXCR, one entry per CDR3 protein. The sample lists several thousand distinct CDR3 sequences, more than 25% seen once, with about 8.5% in the top ten. The receptor set was obtained from a human patient who had a liver transplant. Certain T cells may be donor cells from the graft. Each CDR3 is given with its conserved first and last residue. The order of the fields is clone size, J gene, CDR3 length, V gene, D gene, CDR3 DNA, CDR3 protein. A D gene is named only where the DNA matches it firmly. For some rows the clone size is stated as once, few or many, or as a class when expanded; others skip it.

NA	TRBJ1-1	14	TRBV28	NA	TGTGCCAGCAGGGACACTGTTGGGGGCACTGAAGCTTTCTTT	CASRDTVGGTEAFF
NA	TRBJ2-3	14	TRBV7-3	NA	TGTGCCAGCTCGTGGGCGGGCGGCACAGATACGCAGTATTTT	CASSWAGGTDTQYF
few	TRBJ2-1	15	TRBV20-1	TRBD2	TGCAGTGCCATAGGGACTAGCGGGGAATACAATGAGCAGTTCTTC	CSAIGTSGEYNEQFF
NA	TRBJ1-6	13	TRBV11-2	TRBD1	TGTGCCAGCAGCTCCGACAGGGGACCGCCCCTCCACTTT	CASSSDRGPPLHF
medium-sized	TRBJ1-1	14	TRBV6-1	NA	TGTGCCAGCAGCGTCGAAGGGCCGCACACTGAAGCTTTCTTT	CASSVEGPHTEAFF
NA	TRBJ1-6	16	TRBV12-3/TRBV12-4	NA	TGTGCCAGCAGCCTGGGGGGATATGGAAGGGGTTCACCCCTCCACTTT	CASSLGGYGRGSPLHF
NA	TRBJ2-1	16	TRBV3-1	NA	TGTGCCAGCAGCCTCGGGACCCTAATAGGCTACAATGAGCAGTTCTTC	CASSLGTLIGYNEQFF
few	TRBJ1-6	18	TRBV20-1	NA	TGCAGTGCTAGTTCAGGGATGCACAGGGAATCCTATAATTCACCCCTCCACTTT	CSASSGMHRESYNSPLHF
medium-sized	TRBJ2-3	18	TRBV5-4	NA	TGTGCCAGCAGCTTGGTAGGGCAGGGCGGGGCTAGCACAGATACGCAGTATTTT	CASSLVGQGGASTDTQYF
medium-sized	TRBJ1-2	12	TRBV29-1	TRBD1	TGCAGCGTTGGGACAGGGGGAGATGGCTACACCTTC	CSVGTGGDGYTF
medium-sized	TRBJ2-2	14	TRBV14	TRBD1	TGTGCCAGCCGCAGGGACAGGAGCACCGGGGAGCTGTTTTTT	CASRRDRSTGELFF
few	TRBJ1-2	15	TRBV10-3	NA	TGTGCCCTCAGGCCGACCGAACAGGCCAACTATGGCTACACCTTC	CALRPTEQANYGYTF
medium-sized	TRBJ1-2	16	TRBV27	TRBD1	TGTGCCAGCAGCCGAACCGGGACAGCGAGGAACTATGGCTACACCTTC	CASSRTGTARNYGYTF
medium-sized	TRBJ2-2	13	TRBV6-1	TRBD1	TGTGCCAGCAGTGGGACAGGGGTAGGGGAGCTGTTTTTT	CASSGTGVGELFF
NA	TRBJ1-1	13	TRBV12-3/TRBV12-4	NA	TGTGCCAGCAGCCCAGGACACAACACTGAAGCTTTCTTT	CASSPGHNTEAFF
NA	TRBJ2-7	14	TRBV6-6	NA	TGTGCCAGCAGTTATTGGACAGCAACCTACGAGCAGTACTTC	CASSYWTATYEQYF
NA	TRBJ2-7	13	TRBV7-2	TRBD1	TGTGCCAGCAGCCTTGGACAGGGGATCGAGCAGTACTTC	CASSLGQGIEQYF
many	TRBJ1-4	14	TRBV12-5	NA	TGTGCTAGTGGCCATGACTTGGGTAATGAAAAACTGTTTTTT	CASGHDLGNEKLFF
medium-sized	TRBJ1-1	12	TRBV6-1	NA	TGTGCCAGCAGTCAACACTACCCTGAAGCTTTCTTT	CASSQHYPEAFF
medium-sized	TRBJ2-1	17	TRBV15	TRBD2	TGTGCCACCAGCAGGGTGTCCGGGACTAGCGGGAAAAATGAGCAGTTCTTC	CATSRVSGTSGKNEQFF
many	TRBJ2-5	15	TRBV27	NA	TGTGCCAGCAGTTTAGCGGGACTTCCGCGAGAGACCCAGTACTTC	CASSLAGLPRETQYF
NA	TRBJ2-1	16	TRBV20-1	TRBD2	TGCAGTGCTAGAGATTATGGGGCGGGACTACGCAATGAGCAGTTCTTC	CSARDYGAGLRNEQFF
NA	TRBJ2-3	17	TRBV11-2	NA	TGTGCCAGCAGCGCCCAGACTTACAGCGGCAGCACAGATACGCAGTATTTT	CASSAQTYSGSTDTQYF
NA	TRBJ1-2	14	TRBV6-6	TRBD1	TGTGCCAGCACTAAACACCGGGACAGGGTTGGCTACACCTTC	CASTKHRDRVGYTF
NA	TRBJ2-1	14	TRBV11-2	NA	TGTGCCAGCAGCTTACGGACCCTAGCCGATGAGCAGTTCTTC	CASSLRTLADEQFF
many	TRBJ1-1	14	TRBV27	NA	TGTGCCAGCAGTTTAAACAGCATGAACACTGAAGCTTTCTTT	CASSLNSMNTEAFF
NA	TRBJ2-3	17	TRBV7-9	TRBD2	TGTGCCAGCAGCCCGGTGGGGGGCAGGACTAGCGGGATTACGCAGTATTTT	CASSPVGGRTSGITQYF
NA	TRBJ2-7	15	TRBV20-1	TRBD2	TGCAGTGCCGCGAACCCGGGACTAGCACTCTACGAGCAGTACTTC	CSAANPGLALYEQYF
medium-sized	TRBJ2-6	18	TRBV28	TRBD2	TGTGCCAGCAGTTTAGCTAGCGGGGGGGTCTCTGGGGCCAACGTCCTGACTTTC	CASSLASGGVSGANVLTF
medium-sized	TRBJ1-5	16	TRBV6-6	NA	TGTGCCAGCAGTTCCTCACGCCAGGGCGGGAATCAGCCCCAGCATTTT	CASSSSRQGGNQPQHF
medium-sized	TRBJ2-7	11	TRBV6-1	NA	TGTGCCAGCAGAGGAGGAGCCGAGCAGTACTTC	CASRGGAEQYF